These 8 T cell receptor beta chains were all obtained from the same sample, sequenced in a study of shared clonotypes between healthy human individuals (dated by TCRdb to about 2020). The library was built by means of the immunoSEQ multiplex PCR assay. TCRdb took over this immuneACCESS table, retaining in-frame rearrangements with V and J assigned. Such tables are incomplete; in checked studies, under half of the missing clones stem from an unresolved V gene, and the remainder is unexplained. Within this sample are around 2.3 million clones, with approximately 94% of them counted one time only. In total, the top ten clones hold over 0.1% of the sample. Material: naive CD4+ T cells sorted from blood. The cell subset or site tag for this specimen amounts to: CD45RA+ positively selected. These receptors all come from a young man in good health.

The CDR3 spells CAWSVAGGRNYGYTF. The CDR3 DNA reads as TGTGCCTGGAGTGTAGCCGGGGGGCGGAACTATGGCTACACCTTC. The chain is built from TRBV30 and TRBJ1-2; a possible D gene is TRBD1 (6 bases). The germline CDR1 and CDR2 sequences are GTSNPN and SVGIG (reference sequence). Trimming pared 0 bases from V and 2 bases from J, leaving 13 bases between. The length of the CDR3 is 15 residues.

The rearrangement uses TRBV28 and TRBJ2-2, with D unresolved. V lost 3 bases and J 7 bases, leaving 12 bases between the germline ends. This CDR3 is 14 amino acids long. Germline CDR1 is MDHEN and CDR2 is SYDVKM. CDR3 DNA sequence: TGTGCCAGCAGTTTGGGCGAATTGGGCGGGGAGCTGTTTTTT. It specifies CASSLGELGGELFF. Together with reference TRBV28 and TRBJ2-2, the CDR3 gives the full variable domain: DVKVTQSSRYLVKRTGEKVFLECVQDMDHENMFWYRQDPGLGLRLIYFSYDVKMKEKGDIPEGYSVSREKKERFSLILESASTNQTSMYLCASSLGELGGELFFGEGSRLTVL.

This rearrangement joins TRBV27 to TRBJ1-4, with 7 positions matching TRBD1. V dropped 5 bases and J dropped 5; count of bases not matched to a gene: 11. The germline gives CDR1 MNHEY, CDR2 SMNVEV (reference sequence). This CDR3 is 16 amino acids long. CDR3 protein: CASSPIIRGDNEKLFF. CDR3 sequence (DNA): TGTGCCAGCAGTCCAATCATCAGGGGGGACAATGAAAAACTGTTTTTT.

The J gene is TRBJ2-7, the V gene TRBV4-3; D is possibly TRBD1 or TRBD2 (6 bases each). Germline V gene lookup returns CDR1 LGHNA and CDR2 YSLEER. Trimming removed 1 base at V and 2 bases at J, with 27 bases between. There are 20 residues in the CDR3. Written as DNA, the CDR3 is TGCGCCAGCAGCCAAGGGGGGCGGCGGCTCAAGCTAGCGCCAACCTACGAGCAGTACTTC. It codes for CASSQGGRRLKLAPTYEQYF.

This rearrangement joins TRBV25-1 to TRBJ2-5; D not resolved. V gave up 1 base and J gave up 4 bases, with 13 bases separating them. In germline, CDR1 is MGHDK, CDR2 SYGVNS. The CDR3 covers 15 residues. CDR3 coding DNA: TGTGCCAGCAGTGAATTTATAGAGGTTCGAGAGACCCAGTACTTC. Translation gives CASSEFIEVRETQYF.

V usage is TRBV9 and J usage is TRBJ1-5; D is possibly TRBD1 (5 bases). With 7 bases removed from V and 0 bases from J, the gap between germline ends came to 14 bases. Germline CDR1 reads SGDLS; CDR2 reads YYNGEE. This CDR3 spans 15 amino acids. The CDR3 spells CASAGSDYSNQPQHF. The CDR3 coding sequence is TGTGCCAGCGCAGGGTCCGACTATAGCAATCAGCCCCAGCATTTT.

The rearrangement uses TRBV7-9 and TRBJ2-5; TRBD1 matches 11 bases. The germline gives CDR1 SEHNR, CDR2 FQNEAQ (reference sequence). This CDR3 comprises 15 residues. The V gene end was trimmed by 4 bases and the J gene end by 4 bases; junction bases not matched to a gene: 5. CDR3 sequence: CASSSDRGRIETQYF. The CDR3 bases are TGTGCCAGCAGCTCGGACAGGGGGCGGATAGAGACCCAGTACTTC.

The CDR3 loop is CASSTRQGAFYNSPLHF. As DNA, the CDR3 is TGTGCCAGCAGCACCAGACAGGGAGCCTTTTACAATTCACCCCTCCACTTT. This rearrangement joins TRBV5-6 to TRBJ1-6, with 7 bases that match TRBD1. Losses at the gene ends were 4 bases for V and 7 bases for J; bases not matched to a gene: 14. Germline V gene lookup returns CDR1 SGHDT and CDR2 YYEEEE. CDR3 length: 17 amino acids. Full variable domain (missing parts from reference TRBV5-6 and TRBJ1-6): DAGVTQSPTHLIKTRGQQVTLRCSPKSGHDTVSWYQQALGQGPQFIFQYYEEEERQRGNFPDRFSGHQFPNYSSELNVNALLLGDSALYLCASSTRQGAFYNSPLHFGNGTRLTVT.